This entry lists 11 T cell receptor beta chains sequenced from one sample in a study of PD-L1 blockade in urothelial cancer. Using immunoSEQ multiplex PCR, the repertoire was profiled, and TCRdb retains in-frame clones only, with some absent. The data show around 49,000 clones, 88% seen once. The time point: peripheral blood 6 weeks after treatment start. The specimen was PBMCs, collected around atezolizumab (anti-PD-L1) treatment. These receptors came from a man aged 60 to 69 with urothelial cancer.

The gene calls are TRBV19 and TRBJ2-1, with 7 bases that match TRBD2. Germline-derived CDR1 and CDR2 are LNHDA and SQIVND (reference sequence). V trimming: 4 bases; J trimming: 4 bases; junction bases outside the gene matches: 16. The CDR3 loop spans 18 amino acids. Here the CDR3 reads CASSTSRRASGIYNEQFF. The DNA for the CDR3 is TGTGCCAGTAGTACCTCCAGAAGAGCAAGCGGGATTTACAATGAGCAGTTCTTC.

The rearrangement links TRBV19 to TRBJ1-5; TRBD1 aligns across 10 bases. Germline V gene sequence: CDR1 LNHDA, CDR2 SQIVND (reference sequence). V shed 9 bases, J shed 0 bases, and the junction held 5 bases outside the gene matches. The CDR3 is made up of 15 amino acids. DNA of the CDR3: TGTGCCAGCCGGGACAGGGGAGTTAGCAATCAGCCCCAGCATTTT. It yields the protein CASRDRGVSNQPQHF.

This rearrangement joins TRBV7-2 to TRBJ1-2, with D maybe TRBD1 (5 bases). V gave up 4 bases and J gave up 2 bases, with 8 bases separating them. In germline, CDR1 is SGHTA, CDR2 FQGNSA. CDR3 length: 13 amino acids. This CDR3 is CASSSGGNYGYTF. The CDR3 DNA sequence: TGTGCCAGCAGCTCGGGGGGAAACTATGGCTACACCTTC.

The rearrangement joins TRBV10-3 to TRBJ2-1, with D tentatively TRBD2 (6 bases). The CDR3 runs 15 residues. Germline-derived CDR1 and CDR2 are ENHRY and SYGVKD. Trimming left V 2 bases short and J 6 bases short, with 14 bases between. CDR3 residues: CAISERTGETNEQFF. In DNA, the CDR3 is TGTGCCATCAGTGAGAGGACGGGGGAGACCAATGAGCAGTTCTTC.

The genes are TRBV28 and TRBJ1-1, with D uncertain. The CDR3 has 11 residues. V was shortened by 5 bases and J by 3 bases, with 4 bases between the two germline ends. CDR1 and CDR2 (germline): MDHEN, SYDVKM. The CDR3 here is CASSRDTEAFF. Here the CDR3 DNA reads TGTGCCAGCAGTCGTGACACTGAAGCTTTCTTT.

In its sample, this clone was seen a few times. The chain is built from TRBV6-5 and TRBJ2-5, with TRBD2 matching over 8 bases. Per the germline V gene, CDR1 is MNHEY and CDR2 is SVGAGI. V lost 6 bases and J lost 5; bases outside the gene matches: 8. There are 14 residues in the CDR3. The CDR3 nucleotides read TGTGCCAGCAGCCGCAGCGGGAGAGTTGAGACCCAGTACTTC. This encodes CASSRSGRVETQYF.

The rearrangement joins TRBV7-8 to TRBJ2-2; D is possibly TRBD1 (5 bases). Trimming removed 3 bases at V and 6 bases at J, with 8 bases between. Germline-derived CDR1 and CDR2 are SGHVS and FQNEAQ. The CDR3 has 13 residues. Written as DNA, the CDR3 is TGTGCCAGCAGCTTTAGGGGTGCCGGGGAGCTGTTTTTT. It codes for CASSFRGAGELFF. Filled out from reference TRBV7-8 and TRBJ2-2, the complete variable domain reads GAGVSQSPRYKVAKRGQDVALRCDPISGHVSLFWYQQALGQGPEFLTYFQNEAQLDKSGLPSDRFFAERPEGSVSTLKIQRTQQEDSAVYLCASSFRGAGELFFGEGSRLTVL.

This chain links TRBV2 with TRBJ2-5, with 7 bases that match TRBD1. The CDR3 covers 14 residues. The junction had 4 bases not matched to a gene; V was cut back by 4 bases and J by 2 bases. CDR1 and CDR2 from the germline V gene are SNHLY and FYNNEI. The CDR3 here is CASSGQGRQETQYF. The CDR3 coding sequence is TGTGCCAGCAGTGGACAGGGTCGGCAAGAGACCCAGTACTTC.

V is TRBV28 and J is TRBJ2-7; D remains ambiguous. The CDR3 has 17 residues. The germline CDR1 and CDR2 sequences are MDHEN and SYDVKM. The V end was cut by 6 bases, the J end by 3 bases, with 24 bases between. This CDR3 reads CASSPNSGTGTSYEQYF. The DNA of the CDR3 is TGTGCCAGCAGCCCAAACTCGGGTACCGGTACAAGCTACGAGCAGTACTTC.

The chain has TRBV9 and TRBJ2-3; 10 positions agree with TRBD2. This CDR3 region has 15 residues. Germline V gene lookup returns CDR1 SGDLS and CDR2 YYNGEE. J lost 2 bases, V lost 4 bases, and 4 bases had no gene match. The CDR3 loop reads CASSFSGGDTDTQYF. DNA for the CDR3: TGTGCCAGCAGCTTCAGCGGGGGGGACACAGATACGCAGTATTTT.

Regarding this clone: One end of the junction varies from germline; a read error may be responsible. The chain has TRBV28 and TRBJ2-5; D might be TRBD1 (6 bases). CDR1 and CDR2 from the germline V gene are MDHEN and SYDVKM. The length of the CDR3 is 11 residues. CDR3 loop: CASSLTGPGDF. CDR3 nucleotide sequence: TGTGCCAGCAGTCTGACAGGTCCGGGCGACTTC. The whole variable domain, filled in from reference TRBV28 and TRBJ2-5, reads DVKVTQSSRYLVKRTGEKVFLECVQDMDHENMFWYRQDPGLGLRLIYFSYDVKMKEKGDIPEGYSVSREKKERFSLILESASTNQTSMYLCASSLTGPGDFGPGTRLLVL.